These 9 T cell receptor beta chains originate from one sample sequenced in a study of CD8+ T cells in alopecia areata. Investigators isolated RNA and reverse transcribed it into cDNA to act as the sequencing template. TCRdb's table, derived via immunoSEQ multiplex PCR, lists solely in-frame clones and lacks some. The data hold just over 150,000 clones, with around half observed a single time. Sequenced here: CD8+ T cells sorted from blood, sampled at week 0. These receptors all stem from a human donor with alopecia areata.

The rearrangement links TRBV27 to TRBJ1-2, with D possibly TRBD1 on 5 matching bases. This CDR3 contains 14 residues. With 5 bases removed from V and 8 bases from J, the gap between germline ends came to 18 bases. Germline CDR1 is MNHEY and CDR2 is SMNVEV (reference sequence). CDR3 coding DNA: TGTGCCAGCAGTATGAGCTCAGGATGGGACGGCTACACCTTC. Translation: CASSMSSGWDGYTF.

Turning to this clone: Other nucleotide sequences from this sample produce the same CDR3. V gene TRBV5-1 combines with J gene TRBJ1-1; D remains ambiguous. Trimming pared 2 bases from V and 2 bases from J, leaving 7 bases between. The CDR3 runs to 13 residues. Germline-derived CDR1 and CDR2 are SGHRS and YFSETQ. The CDR3 bases are TGCGCCAGCAGCTTAGGAGGCAACACTGAAGCTTTCTTT. Its translation is CASSLGGNTEAFF.

This chain joins TRBV11-2 and TRBJ2-3; D remains ambiguous. Trimming left V 2 bases short and J 1 base short, with 10 bases between. Germline V gene sequence: CDR1 SGHAT, CDR2 FQNNGV. There are 15 residues in the CDR3. The CDR3 DNA reads as TGTGCCAGCAGCTTAACCCTGGGCGGCACAGATACGCAGTATTTT. Protein sequence: CASSLTLGGTDTQYF.

The chain has TRBV27 and TRBJ1-5, with TRBD1 matching over 10 bases. CDR1 MNHEY and CDR2 SMNVEV come from the germline V gene (reference sequence). The CDR3 contains 15 residues. V dropped 6 bases and J dropped 1; count of bases not matched to a gene: 3. In DNA, the CDR3 is TGTGCCAGCAGGGGACAGGGGCTCAGCAATCAGCCCCAGCATTTT. Its protein is CASRGQGLSNQPQHF.

CDR3: CASGKPYEQYF. Here the CDR3 DNA reads TGTGCCAGCGGGAAACCCTACGAGCAGTACTTC. The chain combines TRBV27 with TRBJ2-7; D is ambiguous. Germline lookup yields CDR1 MNHEY and CDR2 SMNVEV (reference sequence). This CDR3 contains 11 residues. V gave up 8 bases and J gave up 2 bases, with 7 bases separating them.

This chain links TRBV7-9 with TRBJ1-1; D call uncertain. Germline assignment: CDR1 SEHNR and CDR2 FQNEAQ (reference sequence). The CDR3 consists of 12 residues. The V end was cut by 8 bases, the J end by 1 base, with 8 bases between. The CDR3 region is CASCQGNTEAFF. CDR3 bases: TGTGCCAGCTGCCAAGGGAACACTGAAGCTTTCTTT. The full variable domain, completed using reference TRBV7-9 and TRBJ1-1, is DTGVSQNPRHKITKRGQNVTFRCDPISEHNRLYWYRQTLGQGPEFLTYFQNEAQLEKSRLLSDRFSAERPKGSFSTLEIQRTEQGDSAMYLCASCQGNTEAFFGQGTRLTVV.

A few counts support this clone. This chain connects TRBV5-6 to TRBJ1-5, with no clear D. Looked up from germline, CDR1 is SGHDT and CDR2 is YYEEEE. The CDR3 is 14 amino acids. V shed 2 bases and J shed 5 bases, with 11 bases lying between them. Written as DNA, the CDR3 is TGTGCCAGCAGCTTAGGATATGGGCATCAGCCCCAGCATTTT. It is translated as CASSLGYGHQPQHF.

This clone has only a few counts. The chain carries TRBV29-1 and TRBJ2-6, with D possibly TRBD2 on 6 matching bases. This CDR3 has 15 amino acids. The germline V and J ends were trimmed by 6 bases and 2 bases, with 14 bases remaining between them. The germline V gene encodes CDR1 SQVTM and CDR2 ANQGSEA. The CDR3 nucleotides are TGCAGCGTAGCAGGCTCGGGGGCTGGGGCCAACGTCCTGACTTTC. Protein: CSVAGSGAGANVLTF.

The CDR3 sequence: CSVRGPQNTEAFF. In DNA form, the CDR3 reads TGCAGCGTCAGGGGGCCACAGAACACTGAAGCTTTCTTT. This sequence joins TRBV29-1 and TRBJ1-1; 8 positions match TRBD1. V dropped 6 bases and J dropped 1; count of bases not matched to a gene: 4. Germline V gene sequence: CDR1 SQVTM, CDR2 ANQGSEA. The CDR3 spans 13 residues.